This TCR beta chain was identified in a study of blood T cell repertoires in COVID-19. Across the study: Whether acute or convalescent, the COVID-19 samples came from the United States, Italy and Spain. T cells, B-cell-depleted T cells, or PBMCs supplied cDNA or gDNA.

This clone was observed once. Assay used: immunoSEQ multiplex PCR; TCRdb lists only in-frame clones, some missing. The sample has over 200,000 clones; more than 70% are singletons. V was shortened by 3 bases and J by 7 bases, with 12 bases between the two germline ends. Germline-derived CDR1 and CDR2 are SNHLY and FYNNEI. CDR3 length: 13 amino acids. The chain recombines TRBV2 with TRBJ1-1; perhaps TRBD1 as D (6 bases). Sample: peripheral blood. This receptor was identified in a woman in her fifties or sixties with acute or convalescent COVID-19. CDR3 loop: CASSEYREGEAFF. The CDR3 DNA reads TGTGCCAGCAGTGAGTACAGGGAGGGTGAAGCTTTCTTT.